This entry lists 29 T cell receptor beta chains sequenced from one sample in a study of CD8+CD57+ T cells in acquired aplastic anemia (dated by TCRdb to between 2018 and 2020). Instrument on record: Illumina HiSeq 2000. Genomic DNA was used as template for profiling of TCR beta VDJ combinations and CDR3 sequences. In-frame beta chains were kept once TCRdb had trimmed the public reads at Q25 with fastp and called clones with MiXCR. Rows merge per CDR3 protein into single entries with the most common DNA and genes. The sample includes over 150,000 distinct CDR3 sequences, with approximately 50% observed a single time. 16% of the sample is held by the ten biggest clonotypes. The sequencing sample was made of sorted CD4+, CD8+, or CD8+CD57+ T cells (not recorded which) from PBMCs. These receptors all come from a human donor in good health, serving as a control.

The V gene is TRBV9, the J gene TRBJ2-7; 9 bases fit TRBD2. CDR3 length: 15 residues. The germline V gene has CDR1 SGDLS and CDR2 YYNGEE. J gave up 4 bases and V 0 bases, and 5 bases lay outside the gene matches. CDR3 nucleotide sequence: TGTGCCAGCAGCGTAGATGCTAGCGGGGCATACGAGCAGTACTTC. Protein sequence: CASSVDASGAYEQYF.

As concerns this clonotype: This may stem from a read error, because a much larger clone lies one nucleotide away. The gene calls are TRBV11-3 and TRBJ2-1; D is perhaps TRBD2 (7 bases). Trimming took off 1 base at V and 8 bases at J, with 18 bases between the two ends. The CDR3 consists of 16 residues. Germline V gene lookup returns CDR1 SGHNT and CDR2 YENEEA. CDR3 region: CASSLGGGGGVDEQFF. As DNA, the CDR3 is TGTGCCAGCAGCTTAGGGGGGGGGGGGGGCGTCGATGAGCAGTTCTTC.

V and J are TRBV2 and TRBJ1-5; the match to TRBD1 covers 7 bases. The V gene end was trimmed by 8 bases and the J gene end by 5 bases; junction bases not matched to a gene: 12. CDR3 length: 15 residues. Germline values: CDR1 SNHLY, CDR2 FYNNEI. The CDR3 region is CASSSGQADYQPQHF. The CDR3 region has the DNA TGTGCCAGCTCATCAGGACAGGCAGATTATCAGCCCCAGCATTTT.

This clonotype was observed many times. The rearrangement uses TRBV28 and TRBJ2-7; a weak D match, TRBD1 (6 bases). Per the germline V gene, CDR1 is MDHEN and CDR2 is SYDVKM. Trimming left V 4 bases short and J 1 base short, with 8 bases between. The CDR3 runs 13 residues. The CDR3 region has the DNA TGTGCCAGCAGTTCCGGACAGTCCTACGAGCAGTACTTC. It codes for CASSSGQSYEQYF.

The table lists this clonotype with many counts. The chain carries TRBV9 and TRBJ1-1, with D maybe TRBD1 (6 bases). The CDR3 contains 14 residues. V was pared by 4 bases and J by 1 base, with 11 bases between. CDR1 and CDR2 (germline): SGDLS, YYNGEE. The CDR3 DNA reads as TGTGCCAGCAGCCTCGGGACACAGAACACTGAAGCTTTCTTT. As protein: CASSLGTQNTEAFF.

V gene TRBV19 combines with J gene TRBJ2-7; 11 bases are shared with TRBD2. CDR1 is LNHDA, CDR2 SQIVND, per germline (reference sequence). This CDR3 contains 16 residues. The V segment lost 3 bases and the J segment 3 bases; nucleotides outside the gene matches: 7. The CDR3 DNA is TGTGCCAGTAGTATTACTCCGGGGACTAGCGGCTACGAGCAGTACTTC. This codes for CASSITPGTSGYEQYF.

V usage is TRBV10-3 and J usage is TRBJ1-3; maybe TRBD1 (6 bases). The CDR3 extends over 12 amino acids. V was cut by 10 bases and J by 3 bases, with 10 bases left in between. Germline V gene sequence: CDR1 ENHRY, CDR2 SYGVKD. CDR3 in DNA: TGTGCCAACTGGGACAATGGAAACACCATATATTTT. It yields the protein CANWDNGNTIYF.

Ten or more counts support this clonotype. V gene TRBV7-9 combines with J gene TRBJ1-3; D uncertain. V lost 5 bases and J 3 bases, leaving 11 bases between the germline ends. Per germline, CDR1 SEHNR and CDR2 FQNEAQ (reference sequence). The length of the CDR3 is 14 residues. The CDR3 loop is CASSPRDLGNTIYF. In DNA form, the CDR3 reads TGTGCCAGCAGCCCTCGGGATCTTGGAAACACCATATATTTT.

This clonotype was observed a few times. The chain uses TRBV20-1 and TRBJ2-6, with D perhaps matching TRBD2 (6 bases). With 1 base removed from V and 5 bases from J, the gap between germline ends came to 9 bases. This CDR3 is 14 amino acids long. Germline CDR1 reads DFQATT; CDR2 reads SNEGSKA (reference sequence). The DNA of the CDR3 is TGCAGTGCTAGAGGCCGGGACTGGGCCAACGTCCTGACTTTC. It translates to CSARGRDWANVLTF.

V and J are TRBV9 and TRBJ1-3; 7 bases are a match to TRBD1. This CDR3 is 23 amino acids long. In germline, CDR1 is SGDLS, CDR2 YYNGEE. With V trimmed by 4 bases and J by 0 bases, 28 bases remained unmatched. The CDR3: CASSQGTSLAILGQSSSGNTIYF. DNA for the CDR3: TGTGCCAGCAGCCAAGGGACGTCTTTGGCGATTTTGGGACAGTCTTCCTCTGGAAACACCATATATTTT.

DNA of the CDR3: TGTGCCAGCAGCTTTGGGCGTGGAGGCGAGCAGTACTTC. Its translation: CASSFGRGGEQYF. This chain links TRBV7-3 with TRBJ2-7, with D possibly TRBD2 on 5 matching bases. The V and J ends lost 3 bases and 6 bases respectively, with 12 bases between them. The CDR3 has 13 residues. From germline, CDR1 is SGHTA and CDR2 FQGTGA. Based on the CDR3 plus reference TRBV7-3 and TRBJ2-7, the full variable domain is GAGVSQTPSNKVTEKGKYVELRCDPISGHTALYWYRQSLGQGPEFLIYFQGTGAADDSGLPNDRFFAVRPEGSVSTLKIQRTERGDSAVYLCASSFGRGGEQYFGPGTRLTVT.

This clonotype was counted many times. V is TRBV19 and J is TRBJ1-4; the D is unclear. The CDR3 totals 14 residues. The V gene's germline CDR1 is LNHDA and CDR2 SQIVND (reference sequence). The V and J ends lost 7 bases and 0 bases respectively, with 9 bases between them. This chain's CDR3 is CASKETATNEKLFF. The CDR3 DNA reads as TGTGCCAGTAAAGAGACCGCAACTAATGAAAAACTGTTTTTT.

The chain employs TRBV10-2 and TRBJ1-4; TRBD1 matches at 10 bases. The V gene end was trimmed by 7 bases and the J gene end by 6 bases; junction bases not matched to a gene: 11. This CDR3 has 16 amino acids. Germline loops: CDR1 WSHSY, CDR2 SAAADI. CDR3 loop: CASNAGTGEEDEKLFF. CDR3 sequence (DNA): TGCGCCAGCAACGCCGGGACAGGGGAAGAGGATGAAAAACTGTTTTTT.

This clonotype appeared many times. V usage is TRBV5-5 and J usage is TRBJ1-5, with TRBD1 identical over 7 bases. With 1 base clipped from V and 0 bases from J, the junction kept 1 base outside the gene matches. This CDR3 spans 15 amino acids. The germline CDR1 and CDR2 sequences are SGHKS and YYEKEE (reference sequence). DNA of the CDR3: TGTGCCAGCAGCTTGCAGGGGGATAGCAATCAGCCCCAGCATTTT. Its translation is CASSLQGDSNQPQHF.

This clonotype has at least ten counts. The rearrangement uses TRBV5-5 and TRBJ2-3; TRBD2 aligns across 7 bases. The CDR3 spans 15 residues. The V and J ends lost 4 bases and 2 bases, in that order; junction bases with no gene match: 7. Germline values: CDR1 SGHKS, CDR2 YYEKEE (reference sequence). CDR3 sequence: CASSPRGVPTDTQYF. The CDR3 DNA reads as TGTGCCAGCAGCCCCCGGGGGGTACCCACAGATACGCAGTATTTT.

The J gene is TRBJ2-7, the V gene TRBV7-2; TRBD2 matches 8 bases. CDR1 and CDR2 from the germline V gene are SGHTA and FQGNSA. Trimming took 3 bases from V and 6 from J; bases not matched to a gene: 13. The length of the CDR3 is 16 residues. DNA for the CDR3: TGTGCCAGCAGCTTTCGACGGGGGGGTGGGGAGGTCGAGCAGTACTTC. Translated: CASSFRRGGGEVEQYF.

In its sample, this clonotype was seen many times. The rearrangement links TRBV10-3 to TRBJ1-2; no clear D gene. The CDR3 totals 15 residues. V was pared by 6 bases and J by 5 bases, with 19 bases between. Germline V CDR1 and CDR2: ENHRY, SYGVKD. Written as DNA, the CDR3 is TGTGCCATCAGCCTAGGGTACAGCCAGTCTTATGGCTACACCTTC. It encodes CAISLGYSQSYGYTF.

The chain is built from TRBV20-1 and TRBJ1-2; 11 bases are shared with TRBD1. Trimming removed 2 bases from V and 8 bases from J; junction bases left unmatched: 7. The germline gives CDR1 DFQATT, CDR2 SNEGSKA (reference sequence). This CDR3 is built from 14 residues. CDR3 sequence: CSARPGQGARGYTF. DNA of the CDR3: TGCAGTGCTAGACCCGGACAGGGGGCGCGGGGCTACACCTTC.

The chain carries TRBV7-6 and TRBJ1-1; possible D gene TRBD1, 5 bases. Germline V gene lookup returns CDR1 SGHVS and CDR2 FNYEAQ. V dropped 6 bases and J dropped 4 bases, with 21 bases sitting between them. The CDR3 covers 16 residues. The CDR3 region is CASSKLPGRDVTEAFF. In DNA form, the CDR3 reads TGTGCCAGCAGTAAATTACCGGGACGGGACGTCACTGAAGCTTTCTTT.

This clonotype was recorded a few times. The chain employs TRBV2 and TRBJ1-1; maybe TRBD1 (5 bases). The V gene lost 3 bases and the J gene lost 0 bases, with 14 bases spanning the gap. The CDR3 totals 16 residues. Per the germline V gene, CDR1 is SNHLY and CDR2 is FYNNEI. The CDR3 DNA follows: TGTGCCAGCAGTGATAGGGGAAGGGTCTTGAACACTGAAGCTTTCTTT. Protein product: CASSDRGRVLNTEAFF.

This clonotype was detected a few times. The CDR3 sequence is CASSILQGTEAFF. The CDR3 DNA is TGTGCCAGTAGTATACTACAGGGCACTGAAGCTTTCTTT. The J gene is TRBJ1-1, the V gene TRBV19, with D tentatively TRBD1 (6 bases). V lost 2 bases to trimming and J lost 4 bases, with 8 bases between them. The CDR3 sequence is 13 residues long. Per the germline V gene, CDR1 is LNHDA and CDR2 is SQIVND (reference sequence).

About this clonotype itself: One end of the junction is discordant with germline, which a read error may explain. The chain recombines TRBV20-1 with TRBJ1-6; D is undetermined. This CDR3 is 16 amino acids long. Per the germline V gene, CDR1 is DFQATT and CDR2 is SNEGSKA (reference sequence). The CDR3: CSARVPGSSYDSPLHF. The DNA for the CDR3 is TGCAGTGCTAGAGTCCCGGGTAGCTCCTATGATTCACCCCTCCACTTT.

In this sample, this clonotype turned up many times. This chain connects TRBV20-1 to TRBJ2-7, with 11 bases identical to TRBD2. CDR1 and CDR2 from the germline V gene are DFQATT and SNEGSKA (reference sequence). The CDR3 covers 15 residues. The J segment lost 0 bases and the V segment lost 4 bases, leaving 5 bases of the junction unmatched. Here the CDR3 DNA reads TGCAGTGCTAATCCTCTAGCGGGGGGCTCCTACGAGCAGTACTTC. Protein product: CSANPLAGGSYEQYF.

The chain carries TRBV15 and TRBJ2-7, with D unclear. The ends were cut back, 5 bases at V and 4 bases at J, with 21 bases in the middle. Germline V gene data show CDR1 as LNHNV and CDR2 as YYDKDF (reference sequence). CDR3 length: 16 amino acids. This CDR3 reads CATSAKRHEVRYEQYF. The CDR3, as DNA: TGTGCCACCAGCGCCAAACGTCACGAGGTTCGATACGAGCAGTACTTC.

In this sample, this clonotype turned up many times. The chain is built from TRBV29-1 and TRBJ1-1; D unclear. This CDR3 has 11 amino acids. The V end lost 3 bases, the J end lost 1 base, and 3 bases lay between the germline ends. Per the germline V gene, CDR1 is SQVTM and CDR2 is ANQGSEA. The CDR3 sequence: CSVDSNTEAFF. The CDR3 DNA reads as TGCAGCGTTGATTCGAACACTGAAGCTTTCTTT.

This rearrangement joins TRBV29-1 to TRBJ1-2; the D gene is possibly TRBD1 (5 bases). CDR3 length: 13 residues. V was cut by 5 bases and J by 0 bases, with 10 bases left in between. Per germline, CDR1 SQVTM and CDR2 ANQGSEA. This CDR3 reads CSVKRDANYGYTF. CDR3 coding DNA: TGCAGCGTTAAAAGGGACGCTAACTATGGCTACACCTTC.

This clonotype has ten or more counts. The chain joins TRBV20-1 to TRBJ2-5, with D perhaps TRBD1 (5 bases). There are 19 residues in the CDR3. Trimming stripped 0 bases from V and 5 bases from J, with 28 bases between. Germline values: CDR1 DFQATT, CDR2 SNEGSKA (reference sequence). The CDR3 protein is CSAREFWGGDTAAWETQYF. DNA of the CDR3: TGCAGTGCTAGAGAATTTTGGGGCGGAGACACCGCCGCCTGGGAGACCCAGTACTTC.

This clonotype was detected many times. The chain links TRBV28 to TRBJ1-6; D may be TRBD1 (5 bases). The CDR3 has 16 residues. With 5 bases removed from V and 10 bases from J, the gap between germline ends came to 21 bases. Looked up from germline, CDR1 is MDHEN and CDR2 is SYDVKM. The CDR3 region is CASSTYPGTLISPLHF. CDR3 DNA sequence: TGTGCCAGCAGTACCTACCCTGGGACCCTCATATCACCCCTCCACTTT.

This clonotype was picked up many times. V usage is TRBV3-1 and J usage is TRBJ1-2; D possibly corresponds to TRBD1 (5 bases). This CDR3 comprises 12 residues. Germline V CDR1 and CDR2: LGHDT, YNNKEL (reference sequence). V was shortened by 5 bases and J by 6 bases, with 10 bases between the two germline ends. In nucleotides, the CDR3 is TGTGCCAGCAGCTCTCAGGGAAATGGCTACACCTTC. Translation: CASSSQGNGYTF.